A single sample gave rise to the 8 T cell receptor beta chains below, sequenced in a study of chemoradiotherapy in HPV16-positive cancers. Generated by immunoSEQ multiplex PCR, the TCRdb table keeps only in-frame clones and is missing some. The data contain just under 4,000 clones, roughly 77% of them seen just once; the ten biggest clones take up approximately 15%. This sample was obtained from a patient who underwent chemoradiotherapy. The origin of the receptors is a human donor with HPV-associated anogenital cancer.

The chain recombines TRBV9 with TRBJ1-2, with unresolved D. Between the trimmed V and J ends, which lost 0 bases and 4 bases, there was a span of 13 bases. Germline CDR1 is SGDLS and CDR2 is YYNGEE. This CDR3 is built from 15 residues. CDR3 nucleotides: TGTGCCAGCAGCGTAGGAATGGGTAGGGTCTATGGCTACACCTTC. This gives the protein CASSVGMGRVYGYTF.

V usage is TRBV9 and J usage is TRBJ2-5; D unresolved. This CDR3 has 15 residues. Germline-derived CDR1 and CDR2 are SGDLS and YYNGEE. Trimming shortened V by 2 bases and J by 2 bases, and 13 bases separated the two germline ends. The chain's CDR3 is CASSVGRTPQETQYF. In DNA form, the CDR3 reads TGTGCCAGCAGCGTCGGGCGCACGCCACAAGAGACCCAGTACTTC.

This clone showed up just a few times. V is TRBV6-1 and J is TRBJ1-5; TRBD1 is a possible D gene (6 bases). Trimming removed 4 bases from V and 7 bases from J, with 11 bases in between. The CDR3 runs to 13 residues. CDR1 is MNHNS and CDR2 is SASEGT in the germline V gene. CDR3 sequence reads: CASSAGHGQPQHF. The CDR3 coding sequence is TGTGCCAGCAGTGCGGGACATGGGCAGCCCCAGCATTTT.

The sample holds a few counts of this clone. The chain combines TRBV5-1 with TRBJ2-2; D is possibly TRBD1 (5 bases). From germline, CDR1 is SGHRS and CDR2 YFSETQ. The V gene lost 4 bases and the J gene lost 6 bases, with 10 bases spanning the gap. The CDR3 consists of 13 residues. CDR3 region: CASSPRAPGELFF. CDR3 DNA sequence: TGCGCCAGCAGCCCCAGGGCCCCCGGGGAGCTGTTTTTT.

The chain joins TRBV30 to TRBJ1-1; D is ambiguous. The CDR3 sequence is 13 residues long. Trimming stripped 8 bases from V and 1 base from J, with 14 bases between. Germline lookup yields CDR1 GTSNPN and CDR2 SVGIG (reference sequence). The chain's CDR3 is CAGRRATNTEAFF. Written as DNA, the CDR3 is TGTGCCGGCCGGAGGGCTACGAACACTGAAGCTTTCTTT.

The V call is TRBV6-1, the J call TRBJ1-1, with D possibly TRBD1 on 5 matching bases. Between the trimmed V and J ends, which lost 10 bases and 2 bases, there was a span of 14 bases. Germline V CDR1 and CDR2: MNHNS, SASEGT. The CDR3 runs to 13 residues. CDR3 coding DNA: TGTGCCATACAAACAGGAGATAACACTGAAGCTTTCTTT. Translation: CAIQTGDNTEAFF.

The V and J genes are TRBV21-1 and TRBJ1-1. TRBV21-1 is reported as a pseudogene. This CDR3 is built from 16 residues. CDR3 DNA: TGTGCCAGCAGCAACGGGCACCCCAGGGAGTGGACTGAAGCTTTCTTT. Protein: CASSNGHPREWTEAFF.

This rearrangement joins TRBV7-8 to TRBJ2-3; D not certain. The CDR3 totals 14 residues. The germline CDR1 and CDR2 sequences are SGHVS and FQNEAQ. V lost 7 bases and J lost 1, with 12 bases in between. CDR3 loop: CASTLRSGTDTQYF. The CDR3 DNA follows: TGTGCCAGCACCCTCAGGAGCGGCACAGATACGCAGTATTTT.